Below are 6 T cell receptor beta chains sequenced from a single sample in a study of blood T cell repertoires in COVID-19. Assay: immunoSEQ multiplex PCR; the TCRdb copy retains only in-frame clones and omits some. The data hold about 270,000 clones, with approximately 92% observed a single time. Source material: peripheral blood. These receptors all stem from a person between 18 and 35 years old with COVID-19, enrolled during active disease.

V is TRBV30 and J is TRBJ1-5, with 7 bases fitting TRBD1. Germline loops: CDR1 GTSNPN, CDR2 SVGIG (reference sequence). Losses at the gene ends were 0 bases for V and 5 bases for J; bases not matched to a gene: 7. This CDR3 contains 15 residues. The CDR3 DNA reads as TGTGCCTGGAGTGTAAAGGGGGCGAAGGATCAGCCCCAGCATTTT. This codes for CAWSVKGAKDQPQHF.

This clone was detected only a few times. CDR3 loop: CASSGGPSGRQYEQYF. In nucleotides, the CDR3 is TGTGCCAGCAGTGGGGGACCTAGCGGGAGACAATACGAGCAGTACTTC. The chain combines TRBV6-1 with TRBJ2-7; 10 bases are a match to TRBD2. V shed 4 bases and J 4 bases; nucleotides not matched to a gene: 10. The CDR3 runs 16 residues. The V gene's germline CDR1 is MNHNS and CDR2 SASEGT.

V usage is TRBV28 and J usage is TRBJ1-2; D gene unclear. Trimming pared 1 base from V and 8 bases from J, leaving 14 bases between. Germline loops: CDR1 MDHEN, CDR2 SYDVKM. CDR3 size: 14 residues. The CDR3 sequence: CASSLFGTGGGYTF. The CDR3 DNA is TGTGCCAGCAGTTTATTTGGCACCGGCGGAGGCTACACCTTC.

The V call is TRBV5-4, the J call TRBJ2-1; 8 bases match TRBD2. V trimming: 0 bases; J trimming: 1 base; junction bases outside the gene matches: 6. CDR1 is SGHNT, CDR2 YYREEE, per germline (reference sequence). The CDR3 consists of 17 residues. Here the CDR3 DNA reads TGTGCCAGCAGCTTGGGGAGCGGGGGAGGTTCCTACAATGAGCAGTTCTTC. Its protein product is CASSLGSGGGSYNEQFF.

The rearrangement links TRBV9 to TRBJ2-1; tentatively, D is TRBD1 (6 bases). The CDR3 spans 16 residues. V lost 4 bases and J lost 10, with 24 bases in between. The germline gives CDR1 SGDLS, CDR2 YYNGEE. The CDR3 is CASSTSGVGARGEQFF. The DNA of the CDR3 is TGTGCCAGCAGCACATCCGGGGTGGGGGCTAGAGGAGAGCAGTTCTTC.

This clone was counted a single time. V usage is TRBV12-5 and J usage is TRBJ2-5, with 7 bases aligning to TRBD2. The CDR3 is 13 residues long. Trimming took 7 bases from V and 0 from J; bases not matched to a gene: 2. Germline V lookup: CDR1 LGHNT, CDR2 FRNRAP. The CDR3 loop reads CASVAGHQETQYF. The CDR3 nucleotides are TGTGCTAGTGTAGCGGGCCACCAAGAGACCCAGTACTTC.